This record concerns one TCR beta chain sequence. The data belong to a study of blood T cell repertoires in COVID-19. Overall study context: PBMCs, B-cell-depleted T cells, or T cells were the source of the cDNA or gDNA that made up the material.

As handled by the study authors: Researchers report that nucleated cell counts were estimated from reference gene primer amplification. Profiled with immunoSEQ multiplex PCR; TCRdb holds only in-frame clones, not every one. V, J and clone size derive from that table, while D and trimming were established from the DNA sequence. Among around 25,000 clones listed, 85% to 90% were seen once. This sequence was found in a human donor in a cohort sampled during active COVID-19. Sequencing was carried out using peripheral blood.

The CDR3 loop is CASSGRDRRELQPQHF. CDR3 nucleotides: TGTGCCAGCAGTGGTAGGGACAGACGAGAGTTGCAGCCCCAGCATTTT. The J gene is TRBJ1-5, the V gene TRBV6-1, with TRBD1 matching 7 bases. The V gene end was trimmed by 4 bases and the J gene end by 7 bases; junction bases not matched to a gene: 13. The CDR3 is 16 residues long. CDR1 and CDR2 from the germline V gene are MNHNS and SASEGT.